Many counts were recorded for the clone carrying this T cell receptor (beta chain). This record comes from a study of T-cell reconstitution after alpha-beta-depleted transplantation in children. Construction of the TCRbeta library involved unique molecular identifiers. TCRdb called the PCR reads again in MiXCR, with one record for every CDR3 protein. Counted here are over 85,000 distinct CDR3 sequences, 10% occurring once; the ten biggest clones make up 8%. Germline assignment: CDR1 SGHRS and CDR2 YFSETQ. Trimming shortened V by 7 bases and J by 0 bases, and 11 bases separated the two germline ends. The CDR3 length is 13 residues.

This clonotype was obtained from a human donor who donated a stem cell graft to a child with acute lymphoblastic leukemia. The source was PBMCs from the stem cell graft donor, collected from the stem cell graft. The rearrangement links TRBV5-1 to TRBJ2-7; unclear D gene. The CDR3 bases are TGCGCCAGCCGGCCGACTGGCTCCTACGAGCAGTACTTC. This sequence encodes CASRPTGSYEQYF.